Listed here are 31 T cell receptor beta chains from one sample, sequenced in a study of T cells in Graves' hyperthyroidism and ophthalmopathy. Regions amplified from RNA transcripts were the TCR beta CDR3 regions. Researchers ran a first-round RT-PCR on the TCR CDR3 using the HTBI primer set. MiXCR was run by TCRdb on the multiplex PCR reads, yielding one entry per CDR3 protein. The table includes some 500,000 distinct CDR3 sequences, around 15% detected once. Specimen: blood. The receptors originated from a woman under 30 with Graves' hyperthyroidism.

This clonotype was observed many times. V usage is TRBV2 and J usage is TRBJ2-3; the match to TRBD1 covers 8 bases. Trimming took 6 bases from V and 0 from J; bases not matched to a gene: 11. This CDR3 spans 17 amino acids. The V gene's germline CDR1 is SNHLY and CDR2 FYNNEI. DNA of the CDR3: TGTGCCAGCAGCAACCCAGGGGGCCCCTTTAGCACAGATACGCAGTATTTT. This sequence encodes CASSNPGGPFSTDTQYF.

This clonotype was found many times. This rearrangement joins TRBV11-2 to TRBJ1-5; 11 bases are shared with TRBD1. V was pared by 4 bases and J by 6 bases, with 5 bases of the junction left unmatched. The V gene's germline CDR1 is SGHAT and CDR2 FQNNGV. The CDR3 consists of 15 residues. The CDR3: CASSSGTGGTQPQHF. The DNA of the CDR3 is TGTGCCAGCAGCTCGGGGACAGGGGGAACTCAGCCCCAGCATTTT.

To note about this clonotype: The junction shows a germline mismatch at one end, possibly a read error. The chain recombines TRBV19 with TRBJ1-5; no definite D call. CDR3 length: 12 residues. From germline, CDR1 is LNHDA and CDR2 SQIVND (reference sequence). The CDR3 spells CTSSRYDQPQHF. CDR3 bases: TGTACCAGTAGTCGGTATGACCAGCCCCAGCATTTT.

This clonotype was picked up many times. This chain connects TRBV11-2 to TRBJ1-1, with a tentative D call TRBD1 (6 bases). V was clipped by 5 bases and J by 0 bases, with 13 bases between them. CDR1 is SGHAT and CDR2 is FQNNGV in the germline V gene. This CDR3 has 15 residues. The chain's CDR3 is CASSPRRDMNTEAFF. The CDR3 DNA reads as TGTGCCAGCAGCCCCCGGCGGGACATGAACACTGAAGCTTTCTTT.

The chain recombines TRBV7-8 with TRBJ2-1; 8 bases line up with TRBD1. Germline V gene sequence: CDR1 SGHVS, CDR2 FQNEAQ. V was pared by 1 base and J by 6 bases, with 5 bases of the junction left unmatched. CDR3 length equals 15 residues. As DNA, the CDR3 is TGTGCCAGCAGCTTAGGCGCGACAGGGGTCAATGAGCAGTTCTTC. Protein sequence: CASSLGATGVNEQFF.

This clonotype was seen at least ten times. The CDR3 DNA follows: TGTGCCTGGACAGGGGGCGGCTCCTACGAGCAGTACTTC. Encoded protein: CAWTGGGSYEQYF. This chain connects TRBV30 to TRBJ2-7; 8 bases line up with TRBD1. The J segment lost 0 bases and the V segment lost 4 bases, leaving 2 bases of the junction unmatched. CDR1 is GTSNPN and CDR2 is SVGIG in the germline V gene (reference sequence). The CDR3 loop spans 13 amino acids. Together with reference TRBV30 and TRBJ2-7, the CDR3 gives the full variable domain: SQTIHQWPATLVQPVGSPLSLECTVEGTSNPNLYWYRQAAGRGLQLLFYSVGIGQISSEVPQNLSASRPQDRQFILSSKKLLLSDSGFYLCAWTGGGSYEQYFGPGTRLTVT.

This clonotype was counted at least ten times. V is TRBV20-1 and J is TRBJ2-1; 9 bases are shared with TRBD1. The CDR3 length is 13 residues. J gave up 8 bases and V 5 bases, and 7 bases lay outside the gene matches. The germline CDR1 and CDR2 sequences are DFQATT and SNEGSKA (reference sequence). The CDR3 coding sequence is TGCAGTGCTCCGGGACAGGGTAAGGATGAGCAGTTCTTC. Protein product: CSAPGQGKDEQFF.

In its sample, this clonotype was seen many times. The chain carries TRBV7-3 and TRBJ1-1, with D perhaps matching TRBD1 (5 bases). With 5 bases removed from V and 1 base from J, the gap between germline ends came to 11 bases. The length of the CDR3 is 14 residues. The germline CDR1 and CDR2 sequences are SGHTA and FQGTGA. Here the CDR3 DNA reads TGTGCCAGCAGCCCTCACCAGGGGAACACTGAAGCTTTCTTT. Protein product: CASSPHQGNTEAFF.

This clonotype occurred many times. The gene calls are TRBV5-6 and TRBJ1-1, with TRBD1 as a possible D gene (6 bases). Deletions cut 3 bases from V and 10 bases from J, with 19 bases between. CDR3 size: 14 residues. CDR1 and CDR2 (germline): SGHDT, YYEEEE. CDR3 region: CASSSPRGGHRAFF. CDR3 nucleotide sequence: TGTGCCAGCAGCTCTCCAAGAGGGGGACATCGAGCTTTCTTT.

This clonotype has just a few counts. The V call is TRBV6-1, the J call TRBJ1-1; TRBD1 aligns across 7 bases. CDR1 MNHNS and CDR2 SASEGT come from the germline V gene. The CDR3 consists of 14 residues. J gave up 5 bases and V 4 bases, and 7 bases lay outside the gene matches. The chain's CDR3 is CASSVEGAITEAFF. The CDR3 bases are TGTGCCAGCAGTGTCGAGGGGGCGATTACTGAAGCTTTCTTT.

This clonotype was recorded many times. The chain joins TRBV9 to TRBJ2-2; TRBD1 aligns across 7 bases. Germline lookup yields CDR1 SGDLS and CDR2 YYNGEE. V lost 4 bases to trimming and J lost 0 bases; unmatched junction nucleotides: 3. CDR3 length: 15 residues. CDR3 protein: CASSPGQSNTGELFF. In DNA, the CDR3 is TGTGCCAGCAGCCCGGGACAGTCGAACACCGGGGAGCTGTTTTTT.

At least ten counts were recorded for this clonotype. The V call is TRBV2, the J call TRBJ2-3; 7 bases agree with TRBD1. The CDR3 contains 12 residues. In germline, CDR1 is SNHLY, CDR2 FYNNEI. The V gene end was trimmed by 6 bases and the J gene end by 4 bases; junction bases not matched to a gene: 1. CDR3 DNA: TGTGCCAGCAGAACAGGGGCAGATACGCAGTATTTT. It translates to CASRTGADTQYF.

Many counts were recorded for this clonotype. The chain couples TRBV7-9 to TRBJ2-1; D gene uncertain. The CDR3 spans 16 residues. Trimming took 5 bases from V and 7 from J, leaving 21 bases between them. The germline gives CDR1 SEHNR, CDR2 FQNEAQ (reference sequence). CDR3 sequence: CASSPPASALSNEQFF. CDR3 bases: TGTGCCAGCAGCCCGCCCGCATCCGCTTTGTCGAATGAGCAGTTCTTC.

In its sample, this clonotype was seen many times. The gene calls are TRBV7-9 and TRBJ2-1; 7 bases align to TRBD2. CDR3 size: 15 residues. J gave up 5 bases and V 4 bases, and 8 bases lay outside the gene matches. Germline CDR1 SEHNR, CDR2 FQNEAQ (reference sequence). The CDR3 protein is CASSYRLAAHNEQFF. In DNA, the CDR3 is TGTGCCAGCAGCTATCGACTAGCCGCGCACAATGAGCAGTTCTTC.

This clonotype appeared a few times. The gene calls are TRBV29-1 and TRBJ2-3; D unresolved. The germline V gene has CDR1 SQVTM and CDR2 ANQGSEA. CDR3 length: 14 residues. V was pared by 3 bases and J by 1 base, with 11 bases between. CDR3: CSVEPDGRTDTQYF. Here the CDR3 DNA reads TGCAGCGTTGAGCCGGACGGGCGCACAGATACGCAGTATTTT.

In its sample, this clonotype was seen many times. J is TRBJ2-4 and V is TRBV27; 7 nucleotides align to TRBD1. CDR1 and CDR2 from the germline V gene are MNHEY and SMNVEV (reference sequence). The CDR3 sequence is 17 residues long. With 3 bases clipped from V and 2 bases from J, the junction kept 10 bases outside the gene matches. The CDR3 sequence: CASSFYSGGGSKNIQYF. The CDR3 DNA reads TGTGCCAGCAGTTTTTACTCAGGGGGTGGGTCCAAAAACATTCAGTACTTC.

This clonotype has at least ten counts. The chain links TRBV12-3 or TRBV12-4 to TRBJ1-2, with D hard to call. CDR3 size: 13 residues. The V and J ends lost 5 bases and 3 bases respectively, with 10 bases between them. The CDR3 DNA reads as TGTGCCAGCAGTCGCATTTCTGACTATGGCTACACCTTC. The encoded protein is CASSRISDYGYTF.

This clonotype was counted only a few times. CDR3 sequence: CASSQAALPTGPGETQYF. The CDR3 DNA reads as TGCGCCAGCAGCCAAGCCGCCCTTCCTACAGGACCGGGGGAGACCCAGTACTTC. The chain joins TRBV4-1 to TRBJ2-5; TRBD1 or TRBD2 may be the D gene (5 bases each). The CDR3 extends over 18 amino acids. V lost 1 base, J lost 5 bases, and 23 bases lay in between. The germline gives CDR1 MGHRA, CDR2 YSYEKL.

The table lists this clonotype with many counts. The V call is TRBV6-2 or TRBV6-3, the J call TRBJ2-2; D is unclear. Trimming took off 8 bases at V and 1 base at J, with 8 bases between the two ends. Germline loops: CDR1 MNHEY, CDR2 SVGEGT. The CDR3 runs to 13 residues. In DNA form, the CDR3 reads TGTGCCAGCGTACGACAGAACACCGGGGAGCTGTTTTTT. Protein sequence: CASVRQNTGELFF.

Only one count was recorded for this clonotype. The rearrangement uses TRBV2 and TRBJ2-3; 8 bases agree with TRBD2. The CDR3 is 15 amino acids. Germline V gives CDR1 SNHLY, CDR2 FYNNEI. The V and J ends lost 4 bases and 0 bases, in that order; junction bases with no gene match: 3. CDR3 in DNA: TGTGCCAGCAGTGTCCCTAGCGGGAGCACAGATACGCAGTATTTT. Translated, it gives CASSVPSGSTDTQYF. Using reference TRBV2 and TRBJ2-3 for the parts outside the CDR3, the full variable domain is EPEVTQTPSHQVTQMGQEVILRCVPISNHLYFYWYRQILGQKVEFLVSFYNNEISEKSEIFDDQFSVERPDGSNFTLKIRSTKLEDSAMYFCASSVPSGSTDTQYFGPGTRLTVL.

The genes are TRBV7-9 and TRBJ2-7; D might be TRBD1 (6 bases). Germline-derived CDR1 and CDR2 are SEHNR and FQNEAQ (reference sequence). The germline V and J ends were trimmed by 5 bases and 7 bases, with 12 bases remaining between them. There are 12 residues in the CDR3. The CDR3 loop reads CASSGSGEEQYF. In DNA form, the CDR3 reads TGTGCCAGCAGCGGCTCAGGGGAAGAGCAGTACTTC.

This chain uses TRBV6-1 with TRBJ2-3, with 9 bases aligning to TRBD2. Germline V gene lookup returns CDR1 MNHNS and CDR2 SASEGT. Trimming cost V 6 bases and J 5 bases; bases outside gene matches: 6. The CDR3 totals 14 residues. The CDR3 DNA is TGTGCCAGCAGACGTAGCGGGAGAGGAGATACGCAGTATTTT. Amino acid sequence: CASRRSGRGDTQYF.

This clonotype was picked up many times. This rearrangement joins TRBV3-1 to TRBJ2-3, with 10 positions matching TRBD2. J lost 0 bases, V lost 4 bases, and 4 bases had no gene match. The V gene's germline CDR1 is LGHDT and CDR2 YNNKEL (reference sequence). The CDR3 sequence is 16 residues long. CDR3: CASSPLAGESTDTQYF. CDR3 DNA: TGTGCCAGCAGCCCCCTAGCGGGAGAGAGCACAGATACGCAGTATTTT.

At least ten counts were recorded for this clonotype. The CDR3 reads CASSLTGSYTGELFF. The CDR3 DNA sequence: TGTGCCAGCAGCTTAACAGGCTCCTACACCGGGGAGCTGTTTTTT. The chain recombines TRBV11-1 with TRBJ2-2, with D tentatively TRBD1 (5 bases). Trimming removed 2 bases at V and 3 bases at J, with 10 bases between. Germline V gives CDR1 SGHAT, CDR2 FQDESV (reference sequence). The CDR3 has 15 residues.

In this sample, this clonotype turned up once. The V call is TRBV11-3, the J call TRBJ2-3, with 9 bases matching TRBD2. CDR1 is SGHNT and CDR2 is YENEEA in the germline V gene. CDR3 length equals 16 residues. Trimming cost V 2 bases and J 2 bases; bases outside gene matches: 5. CDR3 DNA: TGTGCCAGCAGCTTATTTGGCGGGAGGGACACAGATACGCAGTATTTT. Translation gives CASSLFGGRDTDTQYF.

This clonotype turned up a few times. This sequence joins TRBV12-5 and TRBJ2-3; possibly TRBD2 for D (5 bases). The CDR3 totals 13 residues. V was clipped by 3 bases and J by 2 bases, with 6 bases between them. Per germline, CDR1 LGHNT and CDR2 FRNRAP. The CDR3 nucleotides read TGTGCTAGTGGTTTACGGGACACAGATACGCAGTATTTT. Translation: CASGLRDTDTQYF. Variable domain in full (rest from reference TRBV12-5 and TRBJ2-3): DARVTQTPRHKVTEMGQEVTMRCQPILGHNTVFWYRQTMMQGLELLAYFRNRAPLDDSGMPKDRFSAEMPDATLATLKIQPSEPRDSAVYFCASGLRDTDTQYFGPGTRLTVL.

The genes are TRBV28 and TRBJ1-6; 7 bases match TRBD1. CDR3 size: 13 residues. The germline V gene encodes CDR1 MDHEN and CDR2 SYDVKM. The V and J ends lost 4 bases and 7 bases, in that order; junction bases with no gene match: 1. The CDR3 spells CASSSGQNSPLHF. The CDR3 DNA reads TGTGCCAGCAGTTCGGGACAGAATTCACCCCTCCACTTT.

The J gene is TRBJ1-2, the V gene TRBV4-1; 11 bases agree with TRBD1. Germline assignment: CDR1 MGHRA and CDR2 YSYEKL. Losses at the gene ends were 3 bases for V and 7 bases for J; bases not matched to a gene: 7. This CDR3 comprises 15 residues. The CDR3 region has the DNA TGCGCCAGCAGCCAGGCAGGGACAGGGGGATTTGGCTACACCTTC. This codes for CASSQAGTGGFGYTF.

As to this clonotype: At one of its ends the junction is not consistent with the germline gene, which may arise from a read error. The chain employs TRBV6-1 and TRBJ2-7; 9 nucleotides agree with TRBD2. The germline V gene has CDR1 MNHNS and CDR2 SASEGT. This CDR3 is 14 amino acids long. In DNA form, the CDR3 reads TGTGCCAGCAGTGCGGGACTAGCTACCTACGGGCAGTACTTC. Its translation is CASSAGLATYGQYF.

A remark on this clonotype: This could be a read error, since a much larger clone is one nucleotide away. This chain connects TRBV19 to TRBJ1-3; D gene ambiguous. CDR1 LNHDA and CDR2 SQIVND come from the germline V gene (reference sequence). This CDR3 is 14 amino acids long. Trimming pared 5 bases from V and 1 base from J, leaving 9 bases between. The CDR3, as DNA: TGTGCCAGTAGTGTAGGCAGGTCTGGAAACACCATATATTTT. Translated, it gives CASSVGRSGNTIYF. Variable domain in full (rest from reference TRBV19 and TRBJ1-3): DGGITQSPKYLFRKEGQNVTLSCEQNLNHDAMYWYRQDPGQGLRLIYYSQIVNDFQKGDIAEGYSVSREKKESFPLTVTSAQKNPTAFYLCASSVGRSGNTIYFGEGSWLTVV.

The table lists this clonotype with many counts. The rearrangement links TRBV20-1 to TRBJ2-1; perhaps TRBD2 as D (6 bases). V lost 3 bases and J 9 bases, leaving 27 bases between the germline ends. CDR3 size: 17 residues. Germline V CDR1 and CDR2: DFQATT, SNEGSKA (reference sequence). The CDR3 sequence is CSASLLGLTGNNFEQFF. CDR3 in DNA: TGCAGTGCTAGCTTACTGGGACTTACCGGGAACAACTTTGAGCAGTTCTTC.